This T cell receptor beta chain was captured by sequencing in a study of cytomegalovirus exposure and HLA in healthy donors. The study's findings and limits: The investigators catalogued some 150 TCR beta chains as cytomegalovirus-associated.

Some clones are missing from TCRdb's copy, which holds only in-frame ones; the method was immunoSEQ multiplex PCR. The sample yields 300,000 to 400,000 clones, approximately 88% seen once. In regard to this clone: Its target is not known.

The germline V and J ends were trimmed by 8 bases and 6 bases, with 17 bases remaining between them. Per the germline V gene, CDR1 is SNHLY and CDR2 is FYNNEI. This CDR3 is 14 amino acids long. Material for sequencing was PBMCs. The receptor's source is a man aged 25 to 40 in good health and CMV-seronegative. This sequence joins TRBV2 and TRBJ1-5; no clear D gene. DNA of the CDR3: TGTGCCAGCGGGAGGGCAAAGGTGGGTCAGCCCCAGCATTTT. Translating gives CASGRAKVGQPQHF.